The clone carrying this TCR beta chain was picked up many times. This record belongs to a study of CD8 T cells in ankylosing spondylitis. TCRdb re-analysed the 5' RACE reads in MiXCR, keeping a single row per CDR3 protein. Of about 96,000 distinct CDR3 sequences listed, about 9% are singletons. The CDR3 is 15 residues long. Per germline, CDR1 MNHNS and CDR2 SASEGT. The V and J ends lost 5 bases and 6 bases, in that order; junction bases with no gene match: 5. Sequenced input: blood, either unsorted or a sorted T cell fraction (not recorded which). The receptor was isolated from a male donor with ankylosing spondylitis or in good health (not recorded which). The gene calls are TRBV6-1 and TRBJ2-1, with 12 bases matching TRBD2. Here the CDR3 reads CASSPGLAGFNEQFF. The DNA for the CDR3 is TGTGCCAGCAGTCCGGGACTAGCGGGTTTCAATGAGCAGTTCTTC.